This is a list of T cell receptor beta chains from one sample in a study of control samples from healthy donors and cancer patients. Libraries were prepared by immunoSEQ multiplex PCR; TCRdb keeps only in-frame clonotypes and omits some of them. The sample carries about 74,000 clones, 70% to 90% recorded once. The sequencing sample was made of blood. The origin of the receptors is a woman between 50 and 59 years old in good health. The CDR3 runs from the conserved cysteine through the conserved F or W. A D gene is named only where the DNA matches it firmly. Some rows mark clone size as missing; the rest say once, few, many or name a class of expanded clone.

V: TRBV29-1; D: NA; size: NA; J: TRBJ1-4; DNA: TGCAGCGTTAGTTGGGGCCGGGAAAAACTGTTTTTT; CDR3: CSVSWGREKLFF
V: TRBV19; D: NA; size: NA; J: TRBJ1-1; DNA: TGTGCCAGTAGTATAGATACATTATCGCCCGAAGCTTTCTTT; CDR3: CASSIDTLSPEAFF
V: TRBV12-3/TRBV12-4; D: NA; size: once; J: TRBJ1-5; DNA: TGTGCCAGCAGTTTTTCGGCGGGTCAGCCCCAGCATTTT; CDR3: CASSFSAGQPQHF
V: TRBV29-1; D: NA; size: NA; J: TRBJ1-2; DNA: TGCAGCGCCGGATCAGGGGACTATGGCTACACCTTC; CDR3: CSAGSGDYGYTF
V: TRBV2; D: NA; size: NA; J: TRBJ2-3; DNA: TGTGCCAGCAGTGAAGTACGGGGCACAGATACGCAGTATTTT; CDR3: CASSEVRGTDTQYF
V: TRBV11-2; D: NA; size: once; J: TRBJ2-1; DNA: TGTGCCAGCAGCTTCACTAGTAGCGGTTCTACCACCTACAATGAGCAGTTCTTC; CDR3: CASSFTSSGSTTYNEQFF
V: TRBV30; D: NA; size: once; J: TRBJ2-7; DNA: TGTGCCTGGAGTGTATACCAGGAATCCTACGAGCAGTACTTC; CDR3: CAWSVYQESYEQYF
V: TRBV9; D: NA; size: NA; J: TRBJ2-7; DNA: TGTGCCAGCAGCGTGGGGGACACCTCCTACGAGCAGTACTTC; CDR3: CASSVGDTSYEQYF
V: TRBV2; D: TRBD2; size: NA; J: TRBJ2-3; DNA: TGTGCCTCACGACGGGCTAGCGGGGGTTATAGCACAGATACGCAGTATTTT; CDR3: CASRRASGGYSTDTQYF
V: TRBV15; D: TRBD1; size: NA; J: TRBJ2-7; DNA: TGTGCCACCAGCAGCGAACAGGGGAACGAGCAGTACTTC; CDR3: CATSSEQGNEQYF
V: TRBV30; D: NA; size: once; J: TRBJ2-3; DNA: TGTGCCTGGAGTGAGATAGTGACCGGTAGCACAGATACGCAGTATTTT; CDR3: CAWSEIVTGSTDTQYF
V: TRBV2; D: NA; size: NA; J: TRBJ1-4; DNA: TGTGCCAGCAGAACAGGGCCTAATGAAAAACTGTTTTTT; CDR3: CASRTGPNEKLFF
V: TRBV7-2; D: TRBD2; size: NA; J: TRBJ2-3; DNA: TGTGCCAGCAGCTTTGCGGCGGGGGGGCGGGGGTATTTT; CDR3: CASSFAAGGRGYF
V: TRBV10-3; D: NA; size: NA; J: TRBJ1-1; DNA: TGTGCCACCCAAGGAGGGAACACTGAAGCTTTCTTT; CDR3: CATQGGNTEAFF
V: TRBV5-1; D: NA; size: NA; J: TRBJ1-1; DNA: TGCGCCAGCAGCTCAGAATACTTAGGTGGCACTGAAGCTTTCTTT; CDR3: CASSSEYLGGTEAFF
V: TRBV6-6; D: NA; size: NA; J: TRBJ2-7; DNA: TGTGCCAGCAGCCCCTCCAGGACAGATTCCTCCGAGCAGTACTTC; CDR3: CASSPSRTDSSEQYF
V: TRBV5-6; D: TRBD1; size: NA; J: TRBJ2-4; DNA: TGTGCCAGCAGCCTAGGGACAGGGGGTGTTCCAGCCAAAAACATTCAGTACTTC; CDR3: CASSLGTGGVPAKNIQYF
V: TRBV5-1; D: NA; size: NA; J: TRBJ1-1; DNA: TGCGCCAGCAGCCAATATACAGAGCAACCGAACACTGAAGCTTTCTTT; CDR3: CASSQYTEQPNTEAFF
V: TRBV30; D: TRBD1; size: once; J: TRBJ2-2; DNA: TGTGCCTGGAGTGTAGTTGGGACAGGGTTGAGCACCGGGGAGCTGTTTTTT; CDR3: CAWSVVGTGLSTGELFF
V: TRBV4-2; D: TRBD2; size: once; J: TRBJ2-1; DNA: TGTGCCAGCAGCCAAAAAGAGCGGGGCATCTCCTACAATGAGCAGTTCTTC; CDR3: CASSQKERGISYNEQFF
V: TRBV6-5; D: NA; size: NA; J: TRBJ2-3; DNA: TGTGCCAGCAGTTTCAGCCTCCCCTTGGGGGAAGATACGCAGTATTTT; CDR3: CASSFSLPLGEDTQYF
V: TRBV2; D: NA; size: once; J: TRBJ1-2; DNA: TGTGCCAGCAGTGAAGGGCGGGCCCACTATGGCTACACCTTC; CDR3: CASSEGRAHYGYTF
V: TRBV25-1; D: NA; size: NA; J: TRBJ2-2; DNA: TGTGCCAGCAGTTTTGCGCGCACCGGGGAGCTGTTTTTT; CDR3: CASSFARTGELFF
V: TRBV5-6; D: NA; size: NA; J: TRBJ1-2; DNA: TGTGCCAGCAGCGGACAGTCCAACTATGGCTACACCTTC; CDR3: CASSGQSNYGYTF
V: TRBV5-8; D: NA; size: NA; J: TRBJ1-2; DNA: TGTGCCAGCAGCTTCCTTATGGTATGGGGGAACTATGGCTACACCTTC; CDR3: CASSFLMVWGNYGYTF
V: TRBV5-6; D: TRBD1; size: NA; J: TRBJ1-2; DNA: TGTGCCAGCAGCTTAGTCTCGGGACAGGGTAACTATGGCTACACCTTC; CDR3: CASSLVSGQGNYGYTF
V: TRBV27; D: NA; size: NA; J: TRBJ1-6; DNA: TGTGCCAGCAGTTATAAGAGTGGGGCCCCGCGCTCACCCCTCCACTTT; CDR3: CASSYKSGAPRSPLHF
V: TRBV3-1/TRBV3-2; D: NA; size: NA; J: TRBJ1-5; DNA: TGTGCCAGCAGCCGAGGGGGGGGGATTCAGCCCCAGCATTTT; CDR3: CASSRGGGIQPQHF
V: TRBV7-8; D: TRBD1; size: NA; J: TRBJ2-7; DNA: TGTGCCAGCAGTTTGTCAGGGGGCACCTACGAGCAGTACTTC; CDR3: CASSLSGGTYEQYF
V: TRBV3-1/TRBV3-2; D: TRBD2; size: NA; J: TRBJ2-2; DNA: TGTGCCAGCAGCCAAGGCGGGGGGACGAACACCGGGGAGCTGTTTTTT; CDR3: CASSQGGGTNTGELFF
V: TRBV6-5; D: NA; size: few; J: TRBJ2-1; DNA: TGTGCCAGCAGCTTCCGGGACGAGCAGGCCAATGAGCAGTTCTTC; CDR3: CASSFRDEQANEQFF
V: TRBV13; D: TRBD1; size: NA; J: TRBJ1-4; DNA: TGTGCCAGCAGCTCAAGGACAGGGTTGGAAAAACTGTTTTTT; CDR3: CASSSRTGLEKLFF
V: TRBV24-1; D: NA; size: NA; J: TRBJ2-7; DNA: TGTGCCACCAGTGATTCCACCTACGAGCAGTACTTC; CDR3: CATSDSTYEQYF
V: TRBV2; D: TRBD1; size: NA; J: TRBJ2-7; DNA: TGTGCCAGCAGTACGGGACAGGGGATCTACGAGCAGTACTTC; CDR3: CASSTGQGIYEQYF
V: TRBV12-3/TRBV12-4; D: TRBD1; size: NA; J: TRBJ1-1; DNA: TGTGCCAGCAGTTTTTTTACGGACAGGGAAGCTTTCTTT; CDR3: CASSFFTDREAFF
V: TRBV19; D: NA; size: NA; J: TRBJ1-5; DNA: TGTGCCAGTAGTATCGGGGACCATAGCAATCAGCCCCAGCATTTT; CDR3: CASSIGDHSNQPQHF
V: TRBV4-1; D: NA; size: NA; J: TRBJ2-3; DNA: TGCGCCAGCAGATCCCGGGGGAGCACAGATACGCAGTATTTT; CDR3: CASRSRGSTDTQYF
V: TRBV14; D: NA; size: NA; J: TRBJ2-1; DNA: TGTGCCAGCAGCCAAGGTTCTCGCGGGGCTAACAATGAGCAGTTCTTC; CDR3: CASSQGSRGANNEQFF
V: TRBV7-2; D: NA; size: NA; J: TRBJ2-3; DNA: TGTGCCAGCAGGAAAAAAGGCTCTACAGATACGCAGTATTTT; CDR3: CASRKKGSTDTQYF
V: TRBV6-1; D: NA; size: NA; J: TRBJ2-7; DNA: TGTGCCAGCAGTGAAGGCGTTAGGCAGCTCAAAGCCTACGAGCAGTACTTC; CDR3: CASSEGVRQLKAYEQYF
V: TRBV10-3; D: TRBD1; size: NA; J: TRBJ1-2; DNA: TGTGCCATCAGTGTAGACAGGGTCTATGGCTACACCTTC; CDR3: CAISVDRVYGYTF
V: TRBV9; D: NA; size: NA; J: TRBJ1-2; DNA: TGTGCCAGCAGCGTAGTGGGCCGTGGCTACACCTTC; CDR3: CASSVVGRGYTF
V: TRBV4-1; D: TRBD1; size: NA; J: TRBJ1-4; DNA: TGCGCCAGCAGCCAACGCCGGCGACAGGGTCCCCGCGGGCTTACTAATGAAAAACTGTTTTTT; CDR3: CASSQRRRQGPRGLTNEKLFF
V: TRBV5-1; D: TRBD1; size: NA; J: TRBJ1-1; DNA: TGCGCCAGCAGCTTGGGCAGGGGGTCCGGTGAAGCTTTCTTT; CDR3: CASSLGRGSGEAFF
V: TRBV2; D: NA; size: NA; J: TRBJ2-1; DNA: TGTGCCAGCAGTGAACTGCCTAGAAATGAGCAGTTCTTC; CDR3: CASSELPRNEQFF
V: TRBV5-5; D: NA; size: NA; J: TRBJ1-2; DNA: TGTGCCAGCAGCTTAACACTCTCGGGAGGGTATGGCTACACCTTC; CDR3: CASSLTLSGGYGYTF
V: TRBV20-1; D: NA; size: NA; J: TRBJ1-2; DNA: TGCAGTGCTAGTTCCGGGGGCACTTTCTACACCTTC; CDR3: CSASSGGTFYTF
V: TRBV6-4; D: TRBD1; size: NA; J: TRBJ2-7; DNA: TGTGCCAGCAGTGTAGAACCGGGACAGAGATACGAGCAGTACTTC; CDR3: CASSVEPGQRYEQYF
V: TRBV19; D: TRBD1; size: few; J: TRBJ1-3; DNA: TGTGCCAGTACCCAGCCCCTGGGACAGGGGGCTGGAAACACCATATATTTT; CDR3: CASTQPLGQGAGNTIYF
V: TRBV30; D: TRBD1; size: NA; J: TRBJ1-5; DNA: TGTGCCTGGAGTGGACAGGGCATCCAGCCCCAGCATTTT; CDR3: CAWSGQGIQPQHF
V: TRBV19; D: TRBD1; size: NA; J: TRBJ2-7; DNA: TGTGCCAGTAGTATCTACGGACAGGGCTACGAGCAGTACTTC; CDR3: CASSIYGQGYEQYF
V: TRBV2; D: NA; size: NA; J: TRBJ2-5; DNA: TGTGCCAGCAGTGAATGGGAGACCCAGTACTTC; CDR3: CASSEWETQYF
V: TRBV5-1; D: TRBD1; size: NA; J: TRBJ1-1; DNA: TGCGCCAGCAGCTTGTTCGGGACAGGGAACACTGAAGCTTTCTTT; CDR3: CASSLFGTGNTEAFF